This T cell receptor beta chain was observed in a study of pediatric ulcerative colitis. Concerning this clone: What it recognizes is unknown.

General observations from the study: Blood-rectal clonal overlap within each person was significantly higher in ulcerative colitis patients than controls. Rectal repertoires separated controls, mild-moderate and acute severe colitis. This repertoire reflects total lymphocytes rather than subpopulations like regulatory T cells.

Clones were read by immunoSEQ multiplex PCR, and TCRdb kept only the in-frame ones, dropping some. The sample includes tens of thousands of clones, over 60% of them seen just once. CDR1 SGHAT and CDR2 FQNNGV come from the germline V gene. Trimming removed 5 bases from V and 5 bases from J, with 15 bases in between. CDR3 length equals 14 residues. One to two pinch biopsies were taken from the rectum during colonoscopy. This chain connects TRBV11-2 to TRBJ2-5; D might be TRBD1 (6 bases). The receptor was derived from a boy younger than 18 with severe ulcerative colitis. Sequenced sample: gut tissue. CDR3 DNA: TGTGCCAGCAGCCCAGGGGCTCTTGGGGAGACCCAGTACTTC. It yields the protein CASSPGALGETQYF.